Listed below are T cell receptor beta chains from one sample, sequenced in a study of vaccination and CD4 T cells after COVID-19. TCRdb reanalysed the PCR reads using MiXCR and keeps one entry per CDR3 protein. The sample lists 15,000 to 20,000 distinct CDR3 sequences, more than 20% occurring once. No antigens are known for them. The specimen sequenced was cultured CD4+ T cells from blood. The receptors shown here come from a human donor with COVID-19. Both conserved end residues are part of each CDR3. The order of the fields is J gene, V gene, clone size, D gene, CDR3 DNA, CDR3 protein. D genes are given only for firm matches. Some rows have no size entry. The others give once, few or many, or a class for an expanded clone.

j_call: TRBJ2-5; v_call: TRBV9; clone_size: NA; d_call: TRBD2; cdr3_nt: TGTGCCAGCAGCGCGGGGACTAGCGGTATGCAAGAGACCCAGTACTTC; cdr3_aa: CASSAGTSGMQETQYF
j_call: TRBJ2-3; v_call: TRBV4-3; clone_size: NA; d_call: NA; cdr3_nt: TGCGCCAGCAGCCAAGCTGTCGGGGGTTCCCGGGATACGCAGTATTTT; cdr3_aa: CASSQAVGGSRDTQYF
j_call: TRBJ2-1; v_call: TRBV20-1; clone_size: NA; d_call: NA; cdr3_nt: TGCAGCGAGATACGACTAGGGGTCTACAATGAGCAGTTCTTC; cdr3_aa: CSEIRLGVYNEQFF
j_call: TRBJ1-5; v_call: TRBV18; clone_size: few; d_call: NA; cdr3_nt: TGTGCCAGCTCACCGTTAGGGGATAGCAATCAGCCCCAGCATTTT; cdr3_aa: CASSPLGDSNQPQHF
j_call: TRBJ2-1; v_call: TRBV7-6; clone_size: few; d_call: NA; cdr3_nt: TGTGCCAGCAGCTTGGCCGACAGCGCCTACTACAATGAGCAGTTCTTC; cdr3_aa: CASSLADSAYYNEQFF
j_call: TRBJ2-3; v_call: TRBV10-1; clone_size: few; d_call: TRBD1; cdr3_nt: TGCGCCAGCAGTGAAGCCAGGGGGAGTGCAGATACGCAGTATTTT; cdr3_aa: CASSEARGSADTQYF
j_call: TRBJ1-1; v_call: TRBV19; clone_size: few; d_call: NA; cdr3_nt: TGTGCCAGTAGTATAGGACACCAGAACACTGAAGCTTTCTTT; cdr3_aa: CASSIGHQNTEAFF
j_call: TRBJ1-2; v_call: TRBV9; clone_size: few; d_call: TRBD1; cdr3_nt: TGTGCCAGCAGCACCCGGGACAGGGATGTCGGGGGCTACACCTTC; cdr3_aa: CASSTRDRDVGGYTF
j_call: TRBJ2-3; v_call: TRBV20-1; clone_size: few; d_call: TRBD1; cdr3_nt: TGCAGTGCCGCCGATCGACAGGGTACTAGCACAGATACGCAGTATTTT; cdr3_aa: CSAADRQGTSTDTQYF
j_call: TRBJ1-5; v_call: TRBV2; clone_size: NA; d_call: NA; cdr3_nt: TGTGCCAGCAAGGCAGGGACGAACAATCAGCCCCAGCATTTT; cdr3_aa: CASKAGTNNQPQHF
j_call: TRBJ1-2; v_call: TRBV6-5; clone_size: medium-sized; d_call: NA; cdr3_nt: TGTGCCAGCAGTTACTCGACAGGCAACTATGGCTACACCTTC; cdr3_aa: CASSYSTGNYGYTF
j_call: TRBJ1-2; v_call: TRBV20-1; clone_size: few; d_call: NA; cdr3_nt: TGCAGTGCCGAAGAGGGGGGAGACTATGGCTACACCTTC; cdr3_aa: CSAEEGGDYGYTF
j_call: TRBJ2-6; v_call: TRBV7-8; clone_size: NA; d_call: TRBD2; cdr3_nt: TGTGCCAGCAGCCATAGCGGGGGGGCCCTTGGGGCCAACGTCCTGACTTTC; cdr3_aa: CASSHSGGALGANVLTF
j_call: TRBJ1-2; v_call: TRBV5-6; clone_size: NA; d_call: NA; cdr3_nt: TGTGCCAGCAGCCGCGCCCAGGGAAACTATGGCTACACCTTC; cdr3_aa: CASSRAQGNYGYTF
j_call: TRBJ1-2; v_call: TRBV20-1; clone_size: medium-sized; d_call: NA; cdr3_nt: TGCAGTGCCGGGGACCGGGAGCCGAATACCTTACTGAATGGCTACACCTTC; cdr3_aa: CSAGDREPNTLLNGYTF
j_call: TRBJ2-2; v_call: TRBV6-1; clone_size: NA; d_call: TRBD1; cdr3_nt: TGTGCCAGCAGTGACCGGGACAGGGGAGGTTGGACCGGGGAGCTGTTTTTT; cdr3_aa: CASSDRDRGGWTGELFF
j_call: TRBJ2-1; v_call: TRBV20-1; clone_size: few; d_call: TRBD1; cdr3_nt: TGCAGTGCTACTCCGGGACAGTATCCAGGGATCTTC; cdr3_aa: CSATPGQYPGIF
j_call: TRBJ1-2; v_call: TRBV18; clone_size: NA; d_call: NA; cdr3_nt: TGTGCCAGCTCCGAGTCGAGGGACTCCTACGTTGGCTACACCTTC; cdr3_aa: CASSESRDSYVGYTF
j_call: TRBJ2-3; v_call: TRBV5-4; clone_size: few; d_call: NA; cdr3_nt: TGTGCCAGCAGACCTGGCGGGGTCGGCGATACGCAGTATTTT; cdr3_aa: CASRPGGVGDTQYF
j_call: TRBJ2-6; v_call: TRBV27; clone_size: few; d_call: NA; cdr3_nt: TGTGCCAGCAGCTACAGGGCTGGGGCCAACGTCCTGACTTTC; cdr3_aa: CASSYRAGANVLTF
j_call: TRBJ1-4; v_call: TRBV27; clone_size: NA; d_call: TRBD1; cdr3_nt: TGTGCCAGCAGGATGACAGGGGGCGCTTTCGCCCCGAATGAAAAACTGTTTTTT; cdr3_aa: CASRMTGGAFAPNEKLFF
j_call: TRBJ1-1; v_call: TRBV12-3/TRBV12-4; clone_size: NA; d_call: NA; cdr3_nt: TGTGCCAGCAGTTTGAGTGGACGGACGAACACTGAAGCTTTCTTT; cdr3_aa: CASSLSGRTNTEAFF
j_call: TRBJ2-3; v_call: TRBV20-1; clone_size: NA; d_call: NA; cdr3_nt: TGCAGTGCTAGAGATATTAGGACCACAGATACGCAGTATTTT; cdr3_aa: CSARDIRTTDTQYF
j_call: TRBJ1-1; v_call: TRBV30; clone_size: medium-sized; d_call: NA; cdr3_nt: TGTGCCTGGAGTGTACAACCGGGGTCTGAAGCTTTCTTT; cdr3_aa: CAWSVQPGSEAFF
j_call: TRBJ2-5; v_call: TRBV24-1; clone_size: NA; d_call: TRBD2; cdr3_nt: TGTGCCACCAGTGATGGACTAGCGGGGGGAACGGAGACCCAGTACTTC; cdr3_aa: CATSDGLAGGTETQYF
j_call: TRBJ1-1; v_call: TRBV11-2; clone_size: medium-sized; d_call: NA; cdr3_nt: TGTGCCAGCAGCTTAGTGGGGTCCCTCAAAAACACTGAAGCTTTCTTT; cdr3_aa: CASSLVGSLKNTEAFF
j_call: TRBJ2-7; v_call: TRBV19; clone_size: few; d_call: TRBD1; cdr3_nt: TGTGCCAGTAGTCCCCGGGACAGGGTAGGCGAGCAGTACTTC; cdr3_aa: CASSPRDRVGEQYF
j_call: TRBJ2-7; v_call: TRBV12-2; clone_size: NA; d_call: NA; cdr3_nt: TGTGCAAGTCGCTTAGCACGGAGAGACAGAGGTCGGATGACCTACGAGCAGTACTTC; cdr3_aa: CASRLARRDRGRMTYEQYF
j_call: TRBJ2-1; v_call: TRBV5-1; clone_size: NA; d_call: TRBD1; cdr3_nt: TGCGCCAGCAGCTTTGTTGGGACAGTAAATGAGCAGTTCTTC; cdr3_aa: CASSFVGTVNEQFF
j_call: TRBJ1-1; v_call: TRBV12-3/TRBV12-4; clone_size: few; d_call: NA; cdr3_nt: TGTGCCAGCAGTTTAGTGACAGGTAGGAACACTGAAGCTTTCTTT; cdr3_aa: CASSLVTGRNTEAFF
j_call: TRBJ1-1; v_call: TRBV19; clone_size: NA; d_call: NA; cdr3_nt: TGTGCCAGTAGTATGCCCCACAGGGTAATGAACACTGAAGCTTTCTTT; cdr3_aa: CASSMPHRVMNTEAFF
j_call: TRBJ2-7; v_call: TRBV6-2/TRBV6-3; clone_size: NA; d_call: NA; cdr3_nt: TGTGCCAGCGCACGGGGCCTCCCTACGGAGCAGTACTTC; cdr3_aa: CASARGLPTEQYF
j_call: TRBJ2-1; v_call: TRBV20-1; clone_size: few; d_call: NA; cdr3_nt: TGCAGTGCTACCAGAGGGGGGACCTACAATGAGCAGTTCTTC; cdr3_aa: CSATRGGTYNEQFF
j_call: TRBJ1-2; v_call: TRBV11-2; clone_size: medium-sized; d_call: TRBD1; cdr3_nt: TGTGCCAGCAGCGTTAACCGGGACAGGGTCTCCTTC; cdr3_aa: CASSVNRDRVSF
j_call: TRBJ2-3; v_call: TRBV2; clone_size: NA; d_call: TRBD2; cdr3_nt: TGTGCCAGCAATGAGCGGGGGGGTGGGGATACGCAGTATTTT; cdr3_aa: CASNERGGGDTQYF
j_call: TRBJ1-2; v_call: TRBV2; clone_size: NA; d_call: TRBD1; cdr3_nt: TGTGCCAGCAGTCGACAGGGAGCTAACTATGGCTACACCTTC; cdr3_aa: CASSRQGANYGYTF
j_call: TRBJ1-4; v_call: TRBV6-1; clone_size: once; d_call: TRBD1; cdr3_nt: TGTGCCAGCAGTGAATTGGGGGGGAGGGGGCGTAATGAAAAACTGTTTTTT; cdr3_aa: CASSELGGRGRNEKLFF
j_call: TRBJ2-7; v_call: TRBV20-1; clone_size: NA; d_call: NA; cdr3_nt: TGCAGTGCTGGGGAAACCACACGGGACAACGCCTACGAGCAGTACTTC; cdr3_aa: CSAGETTRDNAYEQYF
j_call: TRBJ1-6; v_call: TRBV10-2; clone_size: few; d_call: NA; cdr3_nt: TGCGCCAGCAGGCTCGATCCCGCAGGGTATGGTTCACCCCTCCACTTT; cdr3_aa: CASRLDPAGYGSPLHF
j_call: TRBJ1-1; v_call: TRBV5-1; clone_size: few; d_call: NA; cdr3_nt: TGCGCCAGCAGCTTGGCTGGATCGGGGGAAGCTTTCTTT; cdr3_aa: CASSLAGSGEAFF
j_call: TRBJ2-6; v_call: TRBV19; clone_size: NA; d_call: NA; cdr3_nt: TGTGCCAGTAGACCGCCTGGGGCCAACGTCCTGACTTTC; cdr3_aa: CASRPPGANVLTF
j_call: TRBJ2-4; v_call: TRBV6-5; clone_size: few; d_call: NA; cdr3_nt: TGTGCCAGCAGTTCCCAGAACATTCAGTACTTC; cdr3_aa: CASSSQNIQYF
j_call: TRBJ1-2; v_call: TRBV6-1; clone_size: NA; d_call: NA; cdr3_nt: TGTGCCACCACTCACGGGGAGGGGTATGGCTACACCTTC; cdr3_aa: CATTHGEGYGYTF
j_call: TRBJ2-7; v_call: TRBV19; clone_size: once; d_call: TRBD1; cdr3_nt: TGTGCCAGTAGTATCTCCGGGACAGGGGGCGAGCAGTACTTC; cdr3_aa: CASSISGTGGEQYF
j_call: TRBJ1-1; v_call: TRBV6-1; clone_size: NA; d_call: NA; cdr3_nt: TGTGCCAGCCACACGGGGGAGTCCGCGGGCACTGAAGCTTTCTTT; cdr3_aa: CASHTGESAGTEAFF
j_call: TRBJ2-2; v_call: TRBV4-1; clone_size: NA; d_call: NA; cdr3_nt: TGCGCCAGCAGCCAAAACAGCGCGAACACCGGGGAGCTGTTTTTT; cdr3_aa: CASSQNSANTGELFF
j_call: TRBJ2-1; v_call: TRBV27; clone_size: NA; d_call: TRBD2; cdr3_nt: TGTGCCAGCAGTACTATAGCGGGGGGTTCCTACAATGAGCAGTTCTTC; cdr3_aa: CASSTIAGGSYNEQFF
j_call: TRBJ2-1; v_call: TRBV6-5; clone_size: NA; d_call: TRBD2; cdr3_nt: TGTGCCAGCAGTTACTCGGCTAGCGGGGGGCGCAATGAGCAGTTCTTC; cdr3_aa: CASSYSASGGRNEQFF
j_call: TRBJ1-3; v_call: TRBV28; clone_size: NA; d_call: NA; cdr3_nt: TGTGCCAGCCGAGACTCTGGAGACACCATATATTTT; cdr3_aa: CASRDSGDTIYF
j_call: TRBJ1-4; v_call: TRBV5-1; clone_size: NA; d_call: NA; cdr3_nt: TGCGCCAGCAGCTTCGACGGGGGCCGGGGAAAACTGTTTTTT; cdr3_aa: CASSFDGGRGKLFF
j_call: TRBJ1-3; v_call: TRBV6-1; clone_size: NA; d_call: TRBD1; cdr3_nt: TGTGCCAGCAGTGTCGGGACAGGTCCCCCTGGAAACACCATATATTTT; cdr3_aa: CASSVGTGPPGNTIYF